Shown below are 30 T cell receptor beta chains from a single sample sequenced in a study of blood T cell repertoires in COVID-19. TCRdb keeps only in-frame clones here, not all; method: immunoSEQ multiplex PCR. Seen here are 150,000 or so clones, about 87% observed once, and the top ten hold under 13%. The specimen sequenced was peripheral blood. The receptors come from a man aged 45-65 years with acute or convalescent COVID-19.

The sample holds one count of this clone. V gene TRBV12-5 combines with J gene TRBJ2-2; 11 bases map to TRBD1. V shed 6 bases and J 5 bases; nucleotides not matched to a gene: 8. This CDR3 region has 16 residues. CDR1 LGHNT and CDR2 FRNRAP come from the germline V gene. This CDR3 reads CASGWTGGVNTGELFF. CDR3 sequence (DNA): TGTGCTAGTGGCTGGACAGGGGGCGTTAATACCGGGGAGCTGTTTTTT.

This clone was observed a single time. V usage is TRBV19 and J usage is TRBJ2-1; D perhaps matches TRBD2 (6 bases). The germline CDR1 and CDR2 sequences are LNHDA and SQIVND (reference sequence). The CDR3 is 14 residues long. Deletions cut 7 bases from V and 6 bases from J, with 16 bases between. CDR3 nucleotides: TGTGCCAGTAATTCCGGGGGACCGGTCAATGAGCAGTTCTTC. Its translation: CASNSGGPVNEQFF.

The chain links TRBV5-1 to TRBJ2-1; TRBD2 aligns across 7 bases. CDR3 length: 13 residues. Per the germline V gene, CDR1 is SGHRS and CDR2 is YFSETQ. Trimming at V came to 3 bases and at J to 7 bases, leaving 4 bases not matched to a gene. The CDR3 nucleotides are TGCGCCAGCAGCTGGGGGGGAGTTAATGAGCAGTTCTTC. It is translated as CASSWGGVNEQFF.

V is TRBV28 and J is TRBJ1-1; 9 nucleotides line up with TRBD1. The CDR3 covers 16 residues. The V gene's germline CDR1 is MDHEN and CDR2 SYDVKM. V was pared by 5 bases and J by 5 bases, with 12 bases of the junction left unmatched. CDR3: CASSPADGTGLTEAFF. DNA for the CDR3: TGTGCCAGCAGTCCTGCAGACGGGACAGGGTTAACTGAAGCTTTCTTT.

This clone has just a few counts. The V and J genes are TRBV28 and TRBJ2-1; D gene unclear. From germline, CDR1 is MDHEN and CDR2 SYDVKM. Trimming cost V 7 bases and J 4 bases, with 5 bases left between them. The CDR3 sequence is 11 residues long. DNA of the CDR3: TGTGCCAGCACGGTTTACAATGAGCAGTTCTTC. Translated: CASTVYNEQFF.

The chain couples TRBV5-1 to TRBJ1-2; 9 bases fit TRBD1. This CDR3 is built from 18 residues. V lost 4 bases and J lost 3; bases outside the gene matches: 16. Germline values: CDR1 SGHRS, CDR2 YFSETQ. In DNA, the CDR3 is TGCGCCAGCAGCGCCTCACAGGGGGCGGATGGGGATTACTATGGCTACACCTTC. Encoded protein: CASSASQGADGDYYGYTF.

CDR3: CASSPLYGTGGSGSGNEQFF. In DNA form, the CDR3 reads TGTGCCAGCAGTCCGTTGTATGGGACAGGGGGCTCGGGGTCGGGCAATGAGCAGTTCTTC. The chain is built from TRBV28 and TRBJ2-1; 12 positions match TRBD1. Germline CDR1 and CDR2: MDHEN and SYDVKM. The CDR3 runs to 20 residues. Unmatched junction bases numbered 20, after V lost 5 bases and J lost 6 bases.

CDR3 coding DNA: TGTGCCAGCAGCCAAGATTTGACTAACGTCAGGAACACTGAAGCTTTCTTT. It specifies CASSQDLTNVRNTEAFF. The chain carries TRBV4-2 and TRBJ1-1; D remains ambiguous. Trimming cost V 0 bases and J 1 base, with 15 bases left between them. This CDR3 is 17 amino acids long. CDR1 and CDR2 (germline): LGHNA, YNFKEQ.

The V gene is TRBV2, the J gene TRBJ2-2; D may be TRBD2 (5 bases). The CDR3 sequence is 15 residues long. Germline values: CDR1 SNHLY, CDR2 FYNNEI. Trimming cost V 1 base and J 4 bases, with 10 bases left between them. CDR3 nucleotides: TGTGCCAGCAGTGAAGGGCGGGTGGGCACCGGGGAGCTGTTTTTT. The encoded protein is CASSEGRVGTGELFF.

This chain uses TRBV5-1 with TRBJ1-6, with 7 bases identical to TRBD1. Germline V lookup: CDR1 SGHRS, CDR2 YFSETQ. The V gene end was trimmed by 1 base and the J gene end by 7 bases; junction bases not matched to a gene: 8. The CDR3 extends over 16 amino acids. The CDR3 nucleotides read TGCGCCAGCAGCTTGTCCCCGGGACAGATCAATTCACCCCTCCACTTT. Translated, it gives CASSLSPGQINSPLHF.

The chain employs TRBV28 and TRBJ1-6, with 9 nucleotides matching TRBD1. Unmatched junction bases numbered 7, after V lost 6 bases and J lost 7 bases. The germline CDR1 and CDR2 sequences are MDHEN and SYDVKM. This CDR3 comprises 15 residues. In DNA form, the CDR3 reads TGTGCCAGCAGCCTAGGACAGGGGAGAAATTCACCCCTCCACTTT. This codes for CASSLGQGRNSPLHF. Supplemented by reference TRBV28 and TRBJ1-6, the full variable domain reads DVKVTQSSRYLVKRTGEKVFLECVQDMDHENMFWYRQDPGLGLRLIYFSYDVKMKEKGDIPEGYSVSREKKERFSLILESASTNQTSMYLCASSLGQGRNSPLHFGNGTRLTVT.

V and J are TRBV6-5 and TRBJ2-7, with D possibly being TRBD1 (5 bases). CDR1 and CDR2 from the germline V gene are MNHEY and SVGAGI. This CDR3 has 13 amino acids. The V end was cut by 7 bases, the J end by 3 bases, with 13 bases between. In nucleotides, the CDR3 is TGTGCCAGCAAAAAGGACACTAACTACGAGCAGTACTTC. It yields the protein CASKKDTNYEQYF.

J is TRBJ2-1 and V is TRBV3-1 (or the pseudogene TRBV3-2); 7 bases are a match to TRBD2. Germline V gene data show CDR1 as LGHDT and CDR2 as YNNKEL (reference sequence). The CDR3 loop spans 15 amino acids. V shed 3 bases and J 0 bases; nucleotides not matched to a gene: 2. CDR3 loop: CASSQLAVSYNEQFF. The CDR3 nucleotides read TGTGCCAGCAGCCAGCTAGCGGTCTCCTACAATGAGCAGTTCTTC.

The genes are TRBV4-1 and TRBJ2-5; 8 nucleotides match TRBD2. V was clipped by 4 bases and J by 5 bases; unmatched bases: 6. Germline V gene lookup returns CDR1 MGHRA and CDR2 YSYEKL. The CDR3 is 14 amino acids. The CDR3 spells CASSLREGPETQYF. The CDR3 DNA sequence: TGCGCCAGCAGCCTTCGGGAGGGCCCCGAGACCCAGTACTTC.

The chain carries TRBV5-1 and TRBJ2-2; D is perhaps TRBD2 (5 bases). CDR1 is SGHRS, CDR2 YFSETQ, per germline. The CDR3 loop spans 15 amino acids. Trimming left V 4 bases short and J 0 bases short, with 10 bases between. The DNA for the CDR3 is TGCGCCAGCAGCCGGGATCGGACGAACACCGGGGAGCTGTTTTTT. It codes for CASSRDRTNTGELFF.

The genes are TRBV27 and TRBJ2-1; 13 positions agree with TRBD2. Germline V gives CDR1 MNHEY, CDR2 SMNVEV (reference sequence). This CDR3 is built from 19 residues. V shed 4 bases, J shed 4 bases, and the junction held 13 bases outside the gene matches. CDR3 amino acids: CASSYRRQGLAGRYNEQFF. CDR3 bases: TGTGCCAGCAGTTATAGGAGACAGGGACTAGCGGGAAGGTACAATGAGCAGTTCTTC.

CDR3 sequence: CASSLDGGGAEAFF. In DNA form, the CDR3 reads TGCGCCAGCAGCTTGGACGGGGGAGGAGCTGAAGCTTTCTTT. V and J are TRBV5-1 and TRBJ1-1, with D tentatively TRBD1 (5 bases). The CDR3 is 14 amino acids. V was shortened by 0 bases and J by 6 bases, with 12 bases between the two germline ends. The germline CDR1 and CDR2 sequences are SGHRS and YFSETQ.

The chain is built from TRBV10-3 and TRBJ2-5; perhaps TRBD2 as D (6 bases). The CDR3 sequence is 15 residues long. Trimming took off 7 bases at V and 5 bases at J, with 20 bases between the two ends. Germline values: CDR1 ENHRY, CDR2 SYGVKD. The CDR3 region has the DNA TGTGCCATCACCCAGGGTCTCTCGGAGGGGGAGACCCAGTACTTC. Its protein is CAITQGLSEGETQYF.

The rearrangement uses TRBV24-1 and TRBJ2-2; TRBD2 aligns across 13 bases. With 5 bases clipped from V and 1 base from J, the junction kept 3 bases outside the gene matches. CDR1 and CDR2 (germline): KGHDR, SFDVKD. The CDR3 covers 17 residues. The CDR3 DNA reads TGTGCCACCAGTGGGACTAGCGGGGGACTGAACACCGGGGAGCTGTTTTTT. Translating gives CATSGTSGGLNTGELFF.

This clone has a single count. The chain employs TRBV5-1 and TRBJ2-5; 14 bases fit TRBD2. J lost 5 bases, V lost 2 bases, and 8 bases had no gene match. CDR1 and CDR2 (germline): SGHRS, YFSETQ. The length of the CDR3 is 17 residues. CDR3 sequence: CASSLRGTSGRGETQYF. In DNA, the CDR3 is TGCGCCAGCAGCTTAAGAGGGACTAGCGGGAGAGGGGAGACCCAGTACTTC.

The genes are TRBV7-9 and TRBJ2-4; tentative D call: TRBD1 (5 bases). Germline V CDR1 and CDR2: SEHNR, FQNEAQ (reference sequence). CDR3 length equals 15 residues. The V and J ends lost 6 bases and 0 bases respectively, with 12 bases between them. CDR3 nucleotides: TGTGCCAGCAGTCAACTCAGGGTAGCCAAAAACATTCAGTACTTC. Translated: CASSQLRVAKNIQYF. Supplemented by reference TRBV7-9 and TRBJ2-4, the full variable domain reads DTGVSQNPRHKITKRGQNVTFRCDPISEHNRLYWYRQTLGQGPEFLTYFQNEAQLEKSRLLSDRFSAERPKGSFSTLEIQRTEQGDSAMYLCASSQLRVAKNIQYFGAGTRLSVL.

This clone was detected a few times. This chain uses TRBV5-1 with TRBJ2-7; D is unresolved. This CDR3 region has 13 residues. CDR1 SGHRS and CDR2 YFSETQ come from the germline V gene. V lost 4 bases, J lost 3 bases, and 11 bases lay in between. This chain's CDR3 is CASSPPEIYEQYF. CDR3 DNA sequence: TGCGCCAGCAGCCCACCTGAGATCTACGAGCAGTACTTC.

The chain has TRBV28 and TRBJ2-1, with 8 nucleotides matching TRBD2. J lost 1 base, V lost 4 bases, and 6 bases had no gene match. The germline CDR1 and CDR2 sequences are MDHEN and SYDVKM. The CDR3 loop spans 16 amino acids. CDR3 sequence: CASSSTLAGSYNEQFF. The CDR3 coding sequence is TGTGCCAGCAGTTCAACATTAGCGGGATCCTACAATGAGCAGTTCTTC.

This clone was counted a single time. This chain links TRBV29-1 with TRBJ1-1; D perhaps matches TRBD1 (5 bases). Germline V CDR1 and CDR2: SQVTM, ANQGSEA. CDR3 length: 14 amino acids. Trimming stripped 2 bases from V and 5 bases from J, with 15 bases between. The CDR3 nucleotides are TGCAGCGTTGAAAAGGGCGGGGGAGGAACTGAAGCTTTCTTT. It codes for CSVEKGGGGTEAFF.

V gene TRBV5-1 combines with J gene TRBJ2-7; 7 nucleotides line up with TRBD2. The CDR3 extends over 17 amino acids. Per germline, CDR1 SGHRS and CDR2 YFSETQ. Losses at the gene ends were 1 base for V and 2 bases for J; bases not matched to a gene: 12. In DNA form, the CDR3 reads TGCGCCAGCAGCTTGTCCCCGGTCGGCGGGGGAACCTACGAGCAGTACTTC. It codes for CASSLSPVGGGTYEQYF.

The genes are TRBV28 and TRBJ1-5; 7 bases are a match to TRBD1. The CDR3 extends over 13 amino acids. In germline, CDR1 is MDHEN, CDR2 SYDVKM. The junction had 9 bases not matched to a gene; V was cut back by 8 bases and J by 8 bases. The CDR3 nucleotides read TGTGCCAGCGAAGGGGGCAGGGAGGAGCCCCAGCATTTT. Its protein is CASEGGREEPQHF.

The chain carries TRBV28 and TRBJ1-2; no definite D call. CDR1 and CDR2 from the germline V gene are MDHEN and SYDVKM. The CDR3 has 13 residues. V dropped 5 bases and J dropped 4 bases, with 11 bases sitting between them. For the CDR3, the DNA is TGTGCCAGCAGTCATACCTTCGGCTATGGCTACACCTTC. Amino acids: CASSHTFGYGYTF.

The rearrangement joins TRBV4-1 to TRBJ1-1, with D uncertain. This CDR3 is built from 15 residues. Germline V gene data show CDR1 as MGHRA and CDR2 as YSYEKL. Deletions cut 1 base from V and 5 bases from J, with 14 bases between. The CDR3 nucleotides read TGCGCCAGCAGCCAAGTTCAACTGAGTCGGACTGAAGCTTTCTTT. Protein sequence: CASSQVQLSRTEAFF.

The rearrangement uses TRBV2 and TRBJ1-1; tentative D call: TRBD1 (6 bases). V dropped 7 bases and J dropped 1 base, with 7 bases sitting between them. CDR3 length equals 12 residues. CDR1 and CDR2 from the germline V gene are SNHLY and FYNNEI. CDR3 DNA: TGTGCCAGCACAGGGGAGAACACTGAAGCTTTCTTT. The encoded protein is CASTGENTEAFF.

This sequence joins TRBV4-1 and TRBJ2-7, with 14 bases that match TRBD2. CDR1 and CDR2 from the germline V gene are MGHRA and YSYEKL. CDR3 length equals 16 residues. The J segment lost 4 bases and the V segment lost 4 bases, leaving 6 bases of the junction unmatched. The CDR3 DNA is TGCGCCAGCAGCCTAGGACTAGCGGGGGGCTTTTACGAGCAGTACTTC. The encoded protein is CASSLGLAGGFYEQYF.